The T cell receptor (beta chain) described here comes from a study of Ad26.COV2.S vaccination and SARS-CoV-2 variants. Overall study: Intramuscularly, Ad26.COV2.S was given either once or twice, 56 days apart.

The treatment here: 15 to 20 received Ad26.COV2.S at low or high dose, single or two shots; roughly 5 received placebo; per-sample allocation not given. Sampling was done on day 63 after the first vaccine or placebo injection. Repertoires were generated with immunoSEQ multiplex PCR, while TCRdb's copy carries only in-frame clones and drops some. Of hundreds of thousands of clones listed, 89% were seen once; the top ten hold over 2%. The sequences come from peripheral blood, collected in a trial of Ad26.COV2.S vaccine versus placebo. This receptor was taken from a person aged 18-60 years who received the Ad26.COV2.S COVID-19 vaccine or a placebo.

The CDR3 protein is CASSLEQGYTEAFF. The CDR3 DNA follows: TGCGCCAGCAGCTTGGAACAGGGATACACTGAAGCTTTCTTT. The chain has TRBV5-1 and TRBJ1-1, with TRBD1 as a possible D gene (6 bases). The CDR3 has 14 residues. Trimming removed 0 bases from V and 3 bases from J, with 9 bases in between. Germline V lookup: CDR1 SGHRS, CDR2 YFSETQ.